This T cell receptor (beta chain) derives from a study of shared clonotypes between healthy human individuals. CD8 cells classed as naive were CD45RO-negative and positively selected for CCR7, excluding terminally differentiated effector memory CD45RA+ cells. None of the donors, who were healthy HIV-negative adults, had recently had acute infections or vaccinations. This clone was seen a single time. The antigen is not known. Study-wide findings and caveats: Generally, naive subsets came out with larger estimated richness than memory subsets. Sequencing depth was expected to influence donor clonotype sharing.

TCRdb keeps only in-frame clones here, not all; method: immunoSEQ multiplex PCR. The sample has 2 million to 2.5 million clones; more than 85% are singletons. Material: naive CD8+ T cells from PBMCs. The sequence came from a man aged 18 to 29 in good health. Some clones in this sample may be carry-over from other donors' samples.

The CDR3 DNA reads as TGTGCCAGCAGTTACACTCCGGGAGGCCGGGGCACAGATACGCAGTATTTT. Translation: CASSYTPGGRGTDTQYF. V gene TRBV27 combines with J gene TRBJ2-3; 7 bases are shared with TRBD2. The CDR3 contains 17 residues. With V trimmed by 4 bases and J by 1 base, 11 bases remained unmatched. Germline CDR1 reads MNHEY; CDR2 reads SMNVEV (reference sequence).